This TCR beta chain was profiled in a study of type 1 regulatory T cells. For the study at large: An in vitro protocol generated T-allo10, a Tr1-enriched, alloantigen-specific CD4 T cell product.

A single record per CDR3 protein comes from TCRdb applying MiXCR to the reads. The repertoire holds approximately 97,000 distinct CDR3 sequences, with roughly 31% as singletons. Material: CD4+ T cells, either the whole sample or a sorted fraction (not recorded which). This sequence was found in a human donor in good health.

DNA of the CDR3: TGTGCCAGCAGCTCTGCCTTACTAGACACCGGGGAGCTGTTTTTT. It codes for CASSSALLDTGELFF. V usage is TRBV5-4 and J usage is TRBJ2-2; D is perhaps TRBD2 (5 bases). Trimming shortened V by 3 bases and J by 3 bases, and 12 bases separated the two germline ends. CDR1 and CDR2 (germline): SGHNT, YYREEE (reference sequence). The CDR3 is 15 amino acids.